This TCR beta chain came from a study of identical twins. Study-level findings and limits: Out-of-frame TCR alpha sharing in monozygotic twins exceeded recombination model predictions. Sequences that were out-of-frame, alpha and twin-shared displayed an excess of low generation probability.

A universal primer site was created by template switching, with the cDNA bearing unique molecular identifiers. From the 5' RACE reads, TCRdb called clonotypes with MiXCR, one entry per CDR3 protein. The data contain 200,000 or so distinct CDR3 sequences, approximately 16% of them singletons. This clonotype has just a few counts. Antigen: not known. The germline V gene encodes CDR1 DFQATT and CDR2 SNEGSKA (reference sequence). This CDR3 spans 14 amino acids. V gave up 0 bases and J gave up 8 bases, with 13 bases separating them. The sample also formed part of further work on T cells expressing NK-cell markers.

The sample was CD8+ T cells sorted from blood. The source is a woman between 18 and 29 years old in good health. The rearrangement links TRBV20-1 to TRBJ2-2, with D perhaps matching TRBD2 (5 bases). CDR3 sequence (DNA): TGCAGTGCTAGAGATCTCGTTTTAGCGGGGGAGCTGTTTTTT. As protein: CSARDLVLAGELFF.